These T cell receptor beta chains were read from a single sample in a study of identical twins. A single record per CDR3 protein comes from TCRdb applying MiXCR to the 5' RACE reads. The table shows 350,000 or so distinct CDR3 sequences, with 8.5% to 10% occurring only once. Material: naive T cells sorted from blood. Every receptor here comes from a woman aged 50 to 60 in good health. Each CDR3 is given with its conserved first and last residue. The order of the fields is CDR3 protein, J gene, clone size, V gene. Some rows mark clone size as missing; the rest say once, few, many or name a class of expanded clone.

CASSQKRYGYTF | TRBJ1-2 | many | TRBV12-3/TRBV12-4
CSVMKASGRNEQFF | TRBJ2-1 | many | TRBV20-1
CRAGALNTEAFF | TRBJ1-1 | few | TRBV20-1
CASSSGTPITEAFF | TRBJ1-1 | few | TRBV7-6
CSARVVRAQGFAEAFF | TRBJ1-1 | few | TRBV20-1
CASSERWGGQPQHF | TRBJ1-5 | few | TRBV6-1
CASTLGWGLAGDTNEQFF | TRBJ2-1 | . | TRBV5-1
CASGTGGAGTQYF | TRBJ2-5 | few | TRBV6-5
CASSLSRAAGELFF | TRBJ2-2 | . | TRBV7-9
CASSPWTGGAYGYTF | TRBJ1-2 | few | TRBV27
CSVVVLGRGGNEQFF | TRBJ2-1 | . | TRBV20-1
CASSRGTSGRDNEQFF | TRBJ2-1 | . | TRBV27
CASSFMGGGNQPQHF | TRBJ1-5 | many | TRBV12-3/TRBV12-4
CASTPRRNTEAFF | TRBJ1-1 | many | TRBV12-3/TRBV12-4
CASSHPGTSGSDEQFF | TRBJ2-1 | . | TRBV14
CSARDERRTYEQYF | TRBJ2-7 | . | TRBV20-1
CASSEPNEQFF | TRBJ2-1 | few | TRBV25-1
CASSLTQETQYF | TRBJ2-5 | . | TRBV12-3/TRBV12-4
CAWSLLAAQGGYTF | TRBJ1-2 | . | TRBV30
CASSLAETSAETQYF | TRBJ2-5 | few | TRBV5-1
CSARSGGIGTDTQYF | TRBJ2-3 | many | TRBV20-1
CSVQRGTGKETQYF | TRBJ2-5 | few | TRBV29-1
CASSQVQPQQGSPLHF | TRBJ1-6 | few | TRBV14
CASSLLGGGGETQYF | TRBJ2-5 | few | TRBV12-3/TRBV12-4
CATSDHRLAAVNEQFF | TRBJ2-1 | . | TRBV24-1
CASAPGLLTDTQYF | TRBJ2-3 | few | TRBV13
CASRTAGPDGQFF | TRBJ2-1 | once | TRBV11-2
CASTGERVRTQYF | TRBJ2-5 | . | TRBV2
CASSLKSRLGTSYFYEQFF | TRBJ2-1 | . | TRBV5-1
CASGTVRNEQFF | TRBJ2-1 | many | TRBV6-2/TRBV6-3
CASSESGYF | TRBJ2-3 | few | TRBV25-1
CSSEGAGGHQFF | TRBJ2-1 | . | TRBV29-1
CASKYGTPTEKLFF | TRBJ1-4 | few | TRBV21-1
CASSLGDRGLVETQYF | TRBJ2-5 | few | TRBV5-8
CASSQRLAGVGDTGELFF | TRBJ2-2 | . | TRBV3-1
CAISDSGASGDTQYF | TRBJ2-3 | many | TRBV10-3
CAWSHPNRRTEAFF | TRBJ1-1 | . | TRBV30
CASSVSGRGQETQYF | TRBJ2-5 | few | TRBV7-7
CATSRSGSSYNEQFF | TRBJ2-1 | few | TRBV15
CSVAGPEQFF | TRBJ2-1 | many | TRBV29-1
CSAYRDPYNEQFF | TRBJ2-1 | . | TRBV20-1
CASRLSTGIGGNEQFF | TRBJ2-1 | many | TRBV12-3/TRBV12-4
CASSLKVRGAGPGLYTDTQYF | TRBJ2-3 | . | TRBV7-9
CSVEGFGTGGWTEAFF | TRBJ1-1 | many | TRBV29-1
CASSQLYEQYF | TRBJ2-7 | many | TRBV12-3/TRBV12-4
CASRGGTSSYNEQFF | TRBJ2-1 | many | TRBV12-3/TRBV12-4
CASSTTSSRSGANVLTF | TRBJ2-6 | . | TRBV21-1
CSVSPRGGNTIYF | TRBJ1-3 | many | TRBV29-1
CASSSSGGGIYEQYF | TRBJ2-7 | . | TRBV18
CAISWGMGATEAFF | TRBJ1-1 | many | TRBV10-3
CASSGRLETTQYF | TRBJ2-3 | . | TRBV4-2
CSVAPTGNTEAFF | TRBJ1-1 | many | TRBV29-1
CASSLGLAQDTQYF | TRBJ2-3 | . | TRBV12-3/TRBV12-4
CASSWEGLQETQYF | TRBJ2-5 | few | TRBV6-5
CAITGTGDSPLHF | TRBJ1-6 | many | TRBV10-3
CASSDNRLNTIYF | TRBJ1-3 | many | TRBV11-2